The T cell receptor (beta chain) described here comes from a study of cytomegalovirus exposure and HLA in healthy donors. Trimming removed 11 bases at V and 4 bases at J, with 14 bases between. Germline V CDR1 and CDR2: SEHNR, FQNEAQ (reference sequence). CDR3 size: 13 residues. Some clones are missing from TCRdb's copy, which holds only in-frame ones; the method was immunoSEQ multiplex PCR. The sample lists 150,000 to 200,000 clones; around 81% were seen once. The sequence derives from a man between 25 and 39 years old in good health and CMV-seropositive. Sample: PBMCs. The J gene is TRBJ1-4, the V gene TRBV7-9; weak D call: TRBD1 (6 bases). In DNA, the CDR3 is TGTGCCGGTTCCCGGGACAATAATGAAAAACTGTTTTTT. As protein: CAGSRDNNEKLFF.